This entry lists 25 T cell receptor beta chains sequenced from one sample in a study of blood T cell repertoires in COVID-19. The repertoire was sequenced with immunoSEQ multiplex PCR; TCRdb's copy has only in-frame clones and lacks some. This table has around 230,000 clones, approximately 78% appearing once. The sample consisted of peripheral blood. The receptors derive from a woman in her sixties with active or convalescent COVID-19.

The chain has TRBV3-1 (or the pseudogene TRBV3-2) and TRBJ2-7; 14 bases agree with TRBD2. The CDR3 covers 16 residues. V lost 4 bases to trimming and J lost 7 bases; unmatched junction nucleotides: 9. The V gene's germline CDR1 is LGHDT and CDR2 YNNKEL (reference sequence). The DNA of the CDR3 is TGTGCCAGCAGCCCCAAGTCGACTAGCGGGGGGGTTGAGCAGTACTTC. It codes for CASSPKSTSGGVEQYF.

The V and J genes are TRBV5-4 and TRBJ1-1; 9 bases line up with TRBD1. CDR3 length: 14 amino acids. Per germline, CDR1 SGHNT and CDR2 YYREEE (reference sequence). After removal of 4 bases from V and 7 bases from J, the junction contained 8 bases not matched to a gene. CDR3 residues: CASSRDRETDEAFF. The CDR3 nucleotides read TGTGCCAGCAGCAGGGACAGGGAGACTGATGAAGCTTTCTTT. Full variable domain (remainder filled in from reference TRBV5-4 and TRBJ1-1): ETGVTQSPTHLIKTRGQQVTLRCSSQSGHNTVSWYQQALGQGPQFIFQYYREEENGRGNFPPRFSGLQFPNYSSELNVNALELDDSALYLCASSRDRETDEAFFGQGTRLTVV.

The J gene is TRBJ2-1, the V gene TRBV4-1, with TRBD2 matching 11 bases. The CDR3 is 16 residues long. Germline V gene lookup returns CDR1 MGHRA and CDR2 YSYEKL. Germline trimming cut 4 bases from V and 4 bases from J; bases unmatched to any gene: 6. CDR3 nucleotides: TGCGCCAGCAGCCCGACTAGCGGGGAACAATACAATGAGCAGTTCTTC. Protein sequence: CASSPTSGEQYNEQFF.

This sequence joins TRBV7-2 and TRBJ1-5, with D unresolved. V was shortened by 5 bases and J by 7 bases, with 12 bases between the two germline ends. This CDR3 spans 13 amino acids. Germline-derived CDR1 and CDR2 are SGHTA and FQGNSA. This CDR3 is CASSLGLYQPQHF. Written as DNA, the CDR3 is TGTGCCAGCAGCCTTGGACTGTACCAGCCCCAGCATTTT.

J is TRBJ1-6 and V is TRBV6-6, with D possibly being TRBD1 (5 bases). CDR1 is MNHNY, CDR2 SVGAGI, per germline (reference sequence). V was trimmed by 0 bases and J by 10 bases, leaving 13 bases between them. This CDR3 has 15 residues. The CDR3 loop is CASSYSVREGSPLHF. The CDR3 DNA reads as TGTGCCAGCAGTTACTCTGTCAGGGAAGGATCACCCCTCCACTTT.

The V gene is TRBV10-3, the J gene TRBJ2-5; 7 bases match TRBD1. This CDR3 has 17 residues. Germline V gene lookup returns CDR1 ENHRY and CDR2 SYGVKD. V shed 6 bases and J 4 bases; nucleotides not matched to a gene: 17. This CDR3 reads CAISQSAAGGGRETQYF. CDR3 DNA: TGTGCCATCAGCCAAAGCGCGGCAGGGGGTGGGCGAGAGACCCAGTACTTC.

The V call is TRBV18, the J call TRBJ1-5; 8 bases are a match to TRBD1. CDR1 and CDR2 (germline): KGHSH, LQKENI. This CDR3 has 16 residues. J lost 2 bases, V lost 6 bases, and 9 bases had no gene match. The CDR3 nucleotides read TGTGCCAGCTCTCGCTCACAGGGGGATCGCAATCAGCCCCAGCATTTT. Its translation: CASSRSQGDRNQPQHF.

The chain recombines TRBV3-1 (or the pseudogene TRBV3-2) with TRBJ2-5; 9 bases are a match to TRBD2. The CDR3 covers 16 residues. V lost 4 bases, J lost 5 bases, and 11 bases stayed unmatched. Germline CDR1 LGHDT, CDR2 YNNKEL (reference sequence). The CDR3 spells CASSRLAGDPRETQYF. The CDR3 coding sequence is TGTGCCAGCAGCCGGTTAGCGGGGGACCCGCGGGAGACCCAGTACTTC.

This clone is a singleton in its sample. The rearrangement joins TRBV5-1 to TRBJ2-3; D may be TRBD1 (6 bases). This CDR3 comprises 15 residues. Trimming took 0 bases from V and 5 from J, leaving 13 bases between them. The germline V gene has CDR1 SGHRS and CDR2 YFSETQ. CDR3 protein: CASSLVGGAGDTQYF. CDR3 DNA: TGCGCCAGCAGCTTGGTTGGGGGCGCAGGAGATACGCAGTATTTT.

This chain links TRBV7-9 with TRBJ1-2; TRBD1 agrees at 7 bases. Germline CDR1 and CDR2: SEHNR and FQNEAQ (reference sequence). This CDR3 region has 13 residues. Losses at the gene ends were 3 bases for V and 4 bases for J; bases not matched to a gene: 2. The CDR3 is CASSFGTVYGYTF. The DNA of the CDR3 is TGTGCCAGCAGCTTCGGGACAGTCTATGGCTACACCTTC.

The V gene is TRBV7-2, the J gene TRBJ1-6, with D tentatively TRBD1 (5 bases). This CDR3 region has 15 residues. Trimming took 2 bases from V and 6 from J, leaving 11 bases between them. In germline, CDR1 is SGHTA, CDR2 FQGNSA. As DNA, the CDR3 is TGTGCCAGCAGCTTAATAGGGGTGGGTAATTCACCCCTCCACTTT. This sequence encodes CASSLIGVGNSPLHF.

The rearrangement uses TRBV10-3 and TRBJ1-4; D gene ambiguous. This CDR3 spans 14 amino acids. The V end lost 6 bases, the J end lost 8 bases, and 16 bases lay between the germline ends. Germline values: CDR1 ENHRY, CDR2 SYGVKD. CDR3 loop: CAIRAEGIGEKLFF. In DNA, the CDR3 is TGTGCCATCAGGGCGGAGGGAATCGGGGAAAAACTGTTTTTT.

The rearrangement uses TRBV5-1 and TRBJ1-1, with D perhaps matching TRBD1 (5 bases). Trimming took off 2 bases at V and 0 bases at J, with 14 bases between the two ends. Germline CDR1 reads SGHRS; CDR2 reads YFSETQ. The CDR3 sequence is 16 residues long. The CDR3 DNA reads TGCGCCAGCAGCTTAACAGGATCTTCTATGAACACTGAAGCTTTCTTT. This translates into CASSLTGSSMNTEAFF.

The CDR3 DNA sequence: TGTGCCAGCAGCTTAGTCGTATTGTCCCGGGGGAATGAGCAGTTCTTC. This translates into CASSLVVLSRGNEQFF. The chain carries TRBV7-2 and TRBJ2-1, with D possibly TRBD2 on 6 matching bases. Between the trimmed V and J ends, which lost 1 base and 7 bases, there was a span of 17 bases. The CDR3 loop spans 16 amino acids. Germline V lookup: CDR1 SGHTA, CDR2 FQGNSA. Complete variable domain (other parts from reference TRBV7-2 and TRBJ2-1): GAGVSQSPSNKVTEKGKDVELRCDPISGHTALYWYRQSLGQGLEFLIYFQGNSAPDKSGLPSDRFSAERTGGSVSTLTIQRTQQEDSAVYLCASSLVVLSRGNEQFFGPGTRLTVL.

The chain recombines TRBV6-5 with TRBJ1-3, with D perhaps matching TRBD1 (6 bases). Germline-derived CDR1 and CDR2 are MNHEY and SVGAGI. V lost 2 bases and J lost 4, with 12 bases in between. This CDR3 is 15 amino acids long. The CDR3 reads CASSYQQGGGNTIYF. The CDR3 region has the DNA TGTGCCAGCAGTTACCAACAGGGCGGCGGAAACACCATATATTTT.

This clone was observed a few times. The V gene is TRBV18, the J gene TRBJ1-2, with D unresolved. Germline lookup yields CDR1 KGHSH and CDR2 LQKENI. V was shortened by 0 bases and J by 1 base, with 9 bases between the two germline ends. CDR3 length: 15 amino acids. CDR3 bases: TGTGCCAGCTCACCACCGGAGTCCAGTAACTATGGCTACACCTTC. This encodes CASSPPESSNYGYTF.

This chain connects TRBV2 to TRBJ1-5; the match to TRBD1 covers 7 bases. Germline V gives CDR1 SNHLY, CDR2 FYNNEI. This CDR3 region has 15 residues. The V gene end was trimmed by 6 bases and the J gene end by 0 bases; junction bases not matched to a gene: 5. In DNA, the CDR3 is TGTGCCAGCAGCGGGACAGCCTATAGCAATCAGCCCCAGCATTTT. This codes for CASSGTAYSNQPQHF.

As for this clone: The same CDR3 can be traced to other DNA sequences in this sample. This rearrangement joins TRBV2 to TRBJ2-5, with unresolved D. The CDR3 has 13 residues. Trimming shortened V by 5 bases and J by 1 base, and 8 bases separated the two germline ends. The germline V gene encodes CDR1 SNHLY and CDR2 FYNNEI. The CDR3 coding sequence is TGTGCCAGCAGTCCTAGACTCCAAGAGACCCAGTACTTC. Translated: CASSPRLQETQYF.

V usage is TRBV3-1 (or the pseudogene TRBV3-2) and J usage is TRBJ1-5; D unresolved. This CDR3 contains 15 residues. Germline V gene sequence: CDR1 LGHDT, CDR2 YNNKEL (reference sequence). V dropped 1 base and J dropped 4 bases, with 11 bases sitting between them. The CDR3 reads CASSQGLLENQPQHF. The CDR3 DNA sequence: TGTGCCAGCAGCCAAGGGTTGTTAGAAAATCAGCCCCAGCATTTT.

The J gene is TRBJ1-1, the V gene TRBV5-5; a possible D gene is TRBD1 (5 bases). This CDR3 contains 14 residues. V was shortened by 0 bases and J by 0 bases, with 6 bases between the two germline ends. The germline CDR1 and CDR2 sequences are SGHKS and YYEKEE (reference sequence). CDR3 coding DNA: TGTGCCAGCAGCTTGGAACAGGTGAACACTGAAGCTTTCTTT. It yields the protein CASSLEQVNTEAFF. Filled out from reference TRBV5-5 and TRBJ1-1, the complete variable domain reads DAGVTQSPTHLIKTRGQQVTLRCSPISGHKSVSWYQQVLGQGPQFIFQYYEKEERGRGNFPDRFSARQFPNYSSELNVNALLLGDSALYLCASSLEQVNTEAFFGQGTRLTVV.

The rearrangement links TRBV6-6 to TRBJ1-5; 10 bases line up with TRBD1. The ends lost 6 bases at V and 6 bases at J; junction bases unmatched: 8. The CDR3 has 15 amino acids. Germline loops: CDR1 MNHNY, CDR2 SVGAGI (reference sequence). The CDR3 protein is CASRQGTGASQPQHF. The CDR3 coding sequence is TGTGCCAGCAGACAAGGGACAGGGGCGAGTCAGCCCCAGCATTTT.

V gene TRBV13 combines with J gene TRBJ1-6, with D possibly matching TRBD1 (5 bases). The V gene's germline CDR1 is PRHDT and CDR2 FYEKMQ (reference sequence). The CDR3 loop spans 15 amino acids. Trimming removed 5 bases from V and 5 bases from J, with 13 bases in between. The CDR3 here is CASSPGQGDNSPLHF. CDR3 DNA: TGTGCCAGCAGCCCCGGGCAGGGTGATAATTCACCCCTCCACTTT.

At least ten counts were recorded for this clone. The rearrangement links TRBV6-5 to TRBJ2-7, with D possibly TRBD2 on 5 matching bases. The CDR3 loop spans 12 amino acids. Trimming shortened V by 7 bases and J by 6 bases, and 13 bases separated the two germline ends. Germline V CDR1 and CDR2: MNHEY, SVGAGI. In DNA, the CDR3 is TGTGCCAGCACATGGGAGAGAGGCGAGCAGTACTTC. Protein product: CASTWERGEQYF.

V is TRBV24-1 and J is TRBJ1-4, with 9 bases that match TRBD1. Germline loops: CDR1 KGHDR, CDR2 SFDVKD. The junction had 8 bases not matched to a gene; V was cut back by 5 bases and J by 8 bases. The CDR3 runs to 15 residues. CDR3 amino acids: CATSALTGGGEKLFF. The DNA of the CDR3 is TGTGCCACCAGTGCCCTGACAGGGGGAGGGGAAAAACTGTTTTTT.

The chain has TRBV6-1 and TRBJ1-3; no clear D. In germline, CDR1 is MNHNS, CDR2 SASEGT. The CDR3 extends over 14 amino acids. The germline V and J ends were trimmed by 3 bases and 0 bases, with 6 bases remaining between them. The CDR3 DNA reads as TGTGCCAGCAGTGATATCCTCTCTGGAAACACCATATATTTT. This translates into CASSDILSGNTIYF.